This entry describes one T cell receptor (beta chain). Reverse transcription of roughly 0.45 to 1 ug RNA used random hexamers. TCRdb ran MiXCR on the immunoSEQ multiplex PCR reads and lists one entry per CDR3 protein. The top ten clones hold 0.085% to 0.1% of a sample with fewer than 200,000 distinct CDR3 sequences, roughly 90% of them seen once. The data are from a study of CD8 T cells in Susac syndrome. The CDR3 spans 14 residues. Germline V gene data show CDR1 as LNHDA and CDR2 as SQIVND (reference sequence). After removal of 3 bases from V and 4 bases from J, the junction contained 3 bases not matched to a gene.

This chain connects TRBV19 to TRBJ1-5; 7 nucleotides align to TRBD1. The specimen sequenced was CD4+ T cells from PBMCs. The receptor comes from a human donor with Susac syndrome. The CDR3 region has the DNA TGTGCCAGTAGTATGGGACAGCTTAATCAGCCCCAGCATTTT. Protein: CASSMGQLNQPQHF.